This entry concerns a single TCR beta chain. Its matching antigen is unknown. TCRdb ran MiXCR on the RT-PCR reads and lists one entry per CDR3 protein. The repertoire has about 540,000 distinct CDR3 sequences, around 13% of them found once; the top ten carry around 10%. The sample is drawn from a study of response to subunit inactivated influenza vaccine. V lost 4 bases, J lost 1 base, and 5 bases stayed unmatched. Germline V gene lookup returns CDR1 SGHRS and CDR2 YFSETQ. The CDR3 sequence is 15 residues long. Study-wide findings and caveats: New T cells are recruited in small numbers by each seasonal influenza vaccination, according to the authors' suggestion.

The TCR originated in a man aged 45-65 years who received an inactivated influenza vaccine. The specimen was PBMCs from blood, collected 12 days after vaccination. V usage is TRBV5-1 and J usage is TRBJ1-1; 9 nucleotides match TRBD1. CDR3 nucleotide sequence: TGCGCCAGCAGCATTGGGACAGGGCGGAACACTGAAGCTTTCTTT. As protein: CASSIGTGRNTEAFF. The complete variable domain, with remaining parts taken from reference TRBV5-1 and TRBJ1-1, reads KAGVTQTPRYLIKTRGQQVTLSCSPISGHRSVSWYQQTPGQGLQFLFEYFSETQRNKGNFPGRFSGRQFSNSRSEMNVSTLELGDSALYLCASSIGTGRNTEAFFGQGTRLTVV.